This TCR beta chain is drawn from a study of CD8+ T cells in alopecia areata (dated by TCRdb to 2016 to 2019). With regard to the full study: Treated patients were enrolled in an open-label pilot trial of oral tofacitinib at 5 to 10 mg twice daily for moderate-to-severe alopecia areata. Scalp clonality was compared across normal scalp (n=4), patchy alopecia areata scalp (n=8), and alopecia totalis/universalis scalp (n=8). Human TCRbeta sequencing covered scalp tissue and sorted CD4+ and CD8+ peripheral blood T cells from patchy and totalis/universalis alopecia areata patients and healthy controls. To study T cell clonal expansion in alopecia areata, the researchers applied high-throughput TCRbeta sequencing to both the C3H/HeJ mouse model and human patients. RNA came from the PAXgene miRNA kit for fixed scalp, the miRNeasy kit for PBMCs, and the RNeasy kit for mouse skin. In treated patients, disease severity was measured using the SALT score, which gives the percentage of scalp surface area affected. TCRbeta CDR3 regions were amplified by immunoSEQ multiplex PCR using 35 Vbeta forward and 13 Jbeta reverse primers. Patients received tofacitinib for 6 to 18 months and were then followed off drug for 6 months to check for delayed response and recurrence. Biopsies were taken from tofacitinib-treated patients at baseline and again at 4 and 24 weeks into treatment, and several of those patients also had a later scalp biopsy. The study at large found these results: Higher clonality and more expanded CD8+ clones were observed in lesional scalp than in normal scalp, particularly in alopecia totalis/universalis, a finding suggestive of antigenic drive. Because the treated cohort was small and had just a single nonresponder, larger studies are needed to establish links between baseline CD8+ expansion and response. With tofacitinib, both scalp clonality and the number of expanded CD8+ clones among the top 100 scalp clones went down significantly. Scalp TCR repertoire analysis is complicated because resident alphabeta T cells in normal human skin are also sequenced, whereas mouse skin is dominated by gammadelta T cells. Many expanded lesional clones were found to persist in scalp and blood during tofacitinib treatment, and relapse after treatment cessation may be partly explained by this persistence. TCR sequences shared between patients were less clear than in mice, possibly partly because of HLA diversity in the patient population.

The CDR3, from cysteine to phenylalanine, totals 13 residues. The retained sequence is limited to the CDR3, 39 bases, with the frame set at the first base. CDR1 and CDR2 (SGHTA, FQGTGA) derive from the germline V gene. V is shortened by 8 bases, J by 10 bases, and the region joining them spans 19 bases. With regard to this clone: Its antigen remains unidentified. Base qualities were left out, and no much larger clone turns up one base away.

Library preparation was by the immunoSEQ multiplex PCR assay. To provide template for TCR sequencing, every sample had RNA extracted and reverse transcribed into cDNA. First-strand cDNA was synthesized using SuperScript III with a 2:1 mix of oligo-dT and random hexamers. A synthetic immune receptor repertoire was used to gauge amplification bias, and whatever bias remained was removed computationally. On the study's bioinformatics: Raw reads were preprocessed for error removal, and CDR3 was defined according to IMGT conventions as running from the conserved cysteine to phenylalanine. Clonality was computed by normalizing Shannon entropy by log2 of the number of productive unique TCRs and subtracting the result from 1. Whether scalp clones were CD4 or CD8 was inferred by matching scalp TCRbeta sequences against CD4 and CD8 repertoires sorted from blood. The table was pulled from immuneACCESS by TCRdb, which kept in-frame rearrangements only. Such tables lose some clones; where checked, under half of the loss comes from unresolved V genes, and the rest has no known cause. From that table come the V and J calls and clone size; the DNA was used to work out D and trimming. The sample table contains approximately 210,000 clones; only one count was recorded for less than 65% of them. Just over 1% of the sample lies in the top ten.

What the time point label conveys for this sample: around 22 weeks on oral tofacitinib. According to the study, the label for this sample's treatment or condition signals: oral pan-JAK inhibitor, 5-10 mg twice daily. Peripheral blood and lesional scalp punch biopsies were obtained from patients with alopecia areata. PBMCs were isolated by density centrifugation and stained for CD3, CD4 and CD8, and CD4+ and CD8+ T cells were sorted on a FACSAria. This receptor was identified in a human donor with alopecia areata. Here the sequenced sample was CD4+ T cells sorted from blood, taken at week 24, from a patient treated with tofacitinib. In this chain, TRBV7-3 is recombined with TRBJ2-3; the D region possibly corresponds to TRBD2 (7 bases align). Here the CDR3 is given as CASGRGGSDAQYF. The nucleotides are TGTGCCAGCGGCCGCGGGGGCTCCGATGCGCAGTATTTT.